These T cell receptor beta chains were read from a single sample in a study of cytomegalovirus exposure and HLA in healthy donors. Sequencing used immunoSEQ multiplex PCR; TCRdb keeps in-frame clones, though not all of them. The data contain around 100,000 clones, just under 80% of them seen just once; the ten biggest clones take up about 7.3%. The sample consisted of PBMCs. The receptors were gathered from a man aged 25-45 years in good health and CMV-seronegative. Both conserved end residues are part of each CDR3. The D gene is left open where the match is weak. Expanded clones get a size class; other rows say once, few or many, or leave the size out.

>TRBJ1-1|.|once|14|TRBV11-2
TGTGCCAGCAGGAAATTCAGGGGAGACACTGAAGCTTTCTTT
CASRKFRGDTEAFF
>TRBJ2-5|TRBD2|.|15|TRBV9
TGTGCCAGCAGCGGGGGGGGAAGGGGCCAAGAGACCCAGTACTTC
CASSGGGRGQETQYF
>TRBJ2-1|TRBD1|.|14|TRBV10-2
TGCGCCAGCAGTGGACAGGGGACCTACAATGAGCAGTTCTTC
CASSGQGTYNEQFF
>TRBJ2-5|TRBD1|.|17|TRBV2
TGTGCCAGCGTTAGATACGGGGACAGGGGGCTTGGGGAGACCCAGTACTTC
CASVRYGDRGLGETQYF
>TRBJ2-1|TRBD1|.|15|TRBV7-9
TGTGCCAGCAGCCAGGGGGGACAGGCCTACAATGAGCAGTTCTTC
CASSQGGQAYNEQFF
>TRBJ1-5|.|once|15|TRBV9
TGTGCCAGCAGCGGGGGGCACAATATCAATCAGCCCCAGCATTTT
CASSGGHNINQPQHF
>TRBJ1-1|.|.|14|TRBV4-1
TGCGCCAGCAGCCATACAGGGACCGGCACTGAAGCTTTCTTT
CASSHTGTGTEAFF
>TRBJ2-1|TRBD2|.|15|TRBV6-1
TGTGCCAGCACTTTGAACTGGGGGGGGAACAATGAGCAGTTCTTC
CASTLNWGGNNEQFF
>TRBJ1-6|.|.|16|TRBV30
TGTGCCTGGAGGGGACTATCGAGCTCCTATAATTCACCCCTCCACTTT
CAWRGLSSSYNSPLHF
>TRBJ1-4|TRBD1|.|17|TRBV4-1
TGCGCCAGCAGCCAAGATGTACCCGGGACAGGGAATGAAAAACTGTTTTTT
CASSQDVPGTGNEKLFF
>TRBJ2-3|TRBD1|.|14|TRBV10-3
TGTGCCATCACCGGACAGGGGGACACAGATACGCAGTATTTT
CAITGQGDTDTQYF
>TRBJ2-5|.|.|13|TRBV7-9
TGTGCCAGCAGCTTGGGGGGAGGAGAGACCCAGTACTTC
CASSLGGGETQYF
>TRBJ2-1|TRBD2|.|14|TRBV25-1
TGTGCCAGCAGTGAACGACCGGGACTAGATGAGCAGTTCTTC
CASSERPGLDEQFF
>TRBJ2-7|TRBD2|.|13|TRBV30
TGTGCCTGGAGTCGTACGGGAGGCGGCGAGCAGTACTTC
CAWSRTGGGEQYF
>TRBJ1-1|.|.|14|TRBV28
TGTGCCAGCATCCCTGGGGCGGTGAACACTGAAGCTTTCTTT
CASIPGAVNTEAFF
>TRBJ2-2|TRBD1|few|14|TRBV6-1
TGTGCCAGCAGCTACGGACAGGGGGCTCGGGAGCTGTTTTTT
CASSYGQGARELFF
>TRBJ2-1|.|.|14|TRBV6-1
TGTGCCAGCAGTGAAAGTTGGGGGGGCGAGGAGCAGTTCTTC
CASSESWGGEEQFF
>TRBJ2-1|.|.|15|TRBV29-1
TGCAGCGTTGATTCAGGGGCTACCCCTGGGAATGAGCAGTTCTTC
CSVDSGATPGNEQFF
>TRBJ2-6|TRBD1|.|19|TRBV7-2
TGTGCCAGCAGGCCCACCGCCGGGACAGCCTTTTCTGGGGCCAACGTCCTGACTTTC
CASRPTAGTAFSGANVLTF
>TRBJ2-7|.|.|15|TRBV7-9
TGTGCCAGCAGCCGCGGTACCGATCAAATTGACGAGCAGTACTTC
CASSRGTDQIDEQYF
>TRBJ1-2|.|.|13|TRBV6-5
TGTGCCAGCAGTTACCGGGGGTACTATGGCTACACCTTC
CASSYRGYYGYTF
>TRBJ2-1|TRBD2|.|15|TRBV10-3
TGTGCCATCAGGGAACCGGGACTAGTTGAACATGAGCAGTTCTTC
CAIREPGLVEHEQFF
>TRBJ2-7|.|.|11|TRBV2
TGTGCCAGCAGCCAGACAGACGAGCAGTACTTC
CASSQTDEQYF
>TRBJ1-1|.|.|14|TRBV4-1
TGCGCCAGCAGCCAACTCCGGGTCGCCACGGAGCAGCTCTTT
CASSQLRVATEQLF
>TRBJ2-7|.|.|14|TRBV11-1
TGTGCCAGCAGCCTAAAGGGGGTTCCCTACGAGCAGTACTTC
CASSLKGVPYEQYF
>TRBJ1-1|.|.|15|TRBV5-1
TGCGCCAGCAGCCCGGTTGGGGGAGGGAACACTGAAGCTTTCTTT
CASSPVGGGNTEAFF
>TRBJ2-6|TRBD1|.|16|TRBV4-2
TGTGCCAGCAGCCCCTCGACCGGGACAGGCGCCAACGTCCTGACTTTC
CASSPSTGTGANVLTF
>TRBJ2-7|TRBD2|.|17|TRBV4-1
TGCGCCAGCAGCCAAGATCCCTCGGGGACTAGCGTCTACGAGCAGTACTTC
CASSQDPSGTSVYEQYF
>TRBJ2-7|.|.|11|TRBV6-6
TGTGCCAGCAAGTCAGGGGCCGAGCAGTACTTC
CASKSGAEQYF
>TRBJ1-2|TRBD1|.|14|TRBV19
TGTGCCAGTAGTCGGACAGGGGATTTAGGTGGCTACACCTTC
CASSRTGDLGGYTF
>TRBJ2-3|TRBD1|.|16|TRBV4-2
TGTGCCAGCAGCCAAGGCCGGGACAGGGGATCAGATACGCAGTATTTT
CASSQGRDRGSDTQYF
>TRBJ2-2|.|.|11|TRBV30
TGTGCCTGGATTCGGGACGGGGAGCTGTTTTTT
CAWIRDGELFF
>TRBJ2-5|TRBD2|once|15|TRBV28
TGTGCCAGCAGCCCAGCGGGGGGGCCTTCAGAGACCCAGTACTTC
CASSPAGGPSETQYF
>TRBJ1-1|.|.|16|TRBV5-1
TGCGCCAGCAGCTCCCGGACCCAGGGCGGGAACACTGAAGCTTTCTTT
CASSSRTQGGNTEAFF
>TRBJ2-7|.|.|12|TRBV5-1
TGCGCCAGCAGCTTGTCTCTCTACGAGCAGTACTTC
CASSLSLYEQYF
>TRBJ1-1|.|.|12|TRBV30
TGTGCCTGGAGTTCCAGGGTTGGGGCAGCTTTCTTT
CAWSSRVGAAFF
>TRBJ1-1|.|.|13|TRBV7-9
TGTGCCAGCAGCGCCCAGGGTGGCACTGAAGCTTTCTTT
CASSAQGGTEAFF
>TRBJ1-6|.|.|17|TRBV5-1
TGCGCCAGCAGCACGGAGGTCGGGGGACCCTATAATTCACCCCTCCACTTT
CASSTEVGGPYNSPLHF
>TRBJ2-5|TRBD1|.|16|TRBV30
TGTGCCTGGAGTGTACACAGGGGGCCACTTCAAGAGACCCAGTACTTC
CAWSVHRGPLQETQYF
>TRBJ2-7|TRBD1|.|14|TRBV27
TGTGCCAGCAGCCAGGGGGCAGGGGGCTACGAGCAGTACTTC
CASSQGAGGYEQYF
>TRBJ2-7|.|.|13|TRBV6-1
TGTGCCAGCAGTGAAGGAATATGGGCGCCGCGGTACTTC
CASSEGIWAPRYF
>TRBJ1-1|TRBD1|.|14|TRBV7-2
TGTGCCAGCAGCTTAGGAGGGGGCGAGACTGAAGCTTTCTTT
CASSLGGGETEAFF
>TRBJ1-4|.|.|15|TRBV28
TGTGCCAGCAGTTTAGGTTGGGGCACCAATGAAAAACTGTTTTTT
CASSLGWGTNEKLFF
>TRBJ1-4|TRBD1|once|20|TRBV27
TGTGCCAGCAGTCCCGCCCTCGGACAGGGGTGGGACTGGTCTAATGAAAAACTGTTTTTT
CASSPALGQGWDWSNEKLFF
>TRBJ2-5|.|.|14|TRBV5-1
TGCGCCAGCAGCTTGTTCCCGGGGCAAGAGACCCAGTACTTC
CASSLFPGQETQYF
>TRBJ2-7|TRBD2|.|14|TRBV27
TGTGCCAGCAGCTCTGTCGGGAGGTCCTACGAGCAGTACTTC
CASSSVGRSYEQYF
>TRBJ2-1|.|.|14|TRBV5-1
TGCGCCAGCAGCTTGGGAGGACTTTATGATGAGCAGTTCTTC
CASSLGGLYDEQFF
>TRBJ2-3|.|few|16|TRBV6-4
TGTGCCAGCAGTTACCTGGGGGGGACAGGAAGGGATACGCAGTATTTT
CASSYLGGTGRDTQYF
>TRBJ1-1|.|.|19|TRBV5-6
TGTGCCAGCAGCTTGGCGGCGTTTCAGTACAGCCCAGCGAACACTGAAGCTTTCTTT
CASSLAAFQYSPANTEAFF
>TRBJ1-5|TRBD1|.|15|TRBV19
TGTGCCAGTAGTGTAAGGACAGGGAGTCCTCAGCCCCAGCATTTT
CASSVRTGSPQPQHF